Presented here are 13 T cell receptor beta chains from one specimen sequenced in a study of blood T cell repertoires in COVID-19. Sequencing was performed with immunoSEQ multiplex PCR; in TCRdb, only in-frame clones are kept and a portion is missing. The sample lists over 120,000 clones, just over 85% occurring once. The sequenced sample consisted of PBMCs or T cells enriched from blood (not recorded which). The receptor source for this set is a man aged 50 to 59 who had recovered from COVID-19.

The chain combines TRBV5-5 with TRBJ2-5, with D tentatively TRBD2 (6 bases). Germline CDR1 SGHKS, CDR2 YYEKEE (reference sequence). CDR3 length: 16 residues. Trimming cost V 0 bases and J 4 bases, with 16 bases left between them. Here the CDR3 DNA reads TGTGCCAGCAGCTTGGCCCCTAGCGCTGTAAGAGAGACCCAGTACTTC. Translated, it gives CASSLAPSAVRETQYF.

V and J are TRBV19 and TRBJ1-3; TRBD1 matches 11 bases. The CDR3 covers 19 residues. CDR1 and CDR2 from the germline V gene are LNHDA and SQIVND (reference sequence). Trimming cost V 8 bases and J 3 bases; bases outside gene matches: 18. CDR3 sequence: CASVFRWDRGKKGGNTIYF. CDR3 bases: TGTGCCAGTGTCTTCCGTTGGGACAGGGGGAAAAAGGGTGGAAACACCATATATTTT. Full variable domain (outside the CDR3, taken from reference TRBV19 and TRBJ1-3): DGGITQSPKYLFRKEGQNVTLSCEQNLNHDAMYWYRQDPGQGLRLIYYSQIVNDFQKGDIAEGYSVSREKKESFPLTVTSAQKNPTAFYLCASVFRWDRGKKGGNTIYFGEGSWLTVV.

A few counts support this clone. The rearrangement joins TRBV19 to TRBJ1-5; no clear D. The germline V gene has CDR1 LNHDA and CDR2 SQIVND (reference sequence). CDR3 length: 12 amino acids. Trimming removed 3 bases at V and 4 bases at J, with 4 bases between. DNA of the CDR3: TGTGCCAGTAGTATGAGGAATCAGCCCCAGCATTTT. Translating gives CASSMRNQPQHF.

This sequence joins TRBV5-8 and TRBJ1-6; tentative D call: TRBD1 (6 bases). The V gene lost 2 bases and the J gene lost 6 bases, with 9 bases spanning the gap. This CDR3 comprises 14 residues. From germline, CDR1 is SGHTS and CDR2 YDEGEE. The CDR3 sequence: CASSLGQPNSPLHF. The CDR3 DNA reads TGTGCCAGCAGCTTAGGACAGCCTAATTCACCCCTCCACTTT. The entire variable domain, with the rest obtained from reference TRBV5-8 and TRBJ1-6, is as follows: EAGVTQSPTHLIKTRGQQATLRCSPISGHTSVYWYQQALGLGLQFLLWYDEGEERNRGNFPPRFSGRQFPNYSSELNVNALELEDSALYLCASSLGQPNSPLHFGNGTRLTVT.

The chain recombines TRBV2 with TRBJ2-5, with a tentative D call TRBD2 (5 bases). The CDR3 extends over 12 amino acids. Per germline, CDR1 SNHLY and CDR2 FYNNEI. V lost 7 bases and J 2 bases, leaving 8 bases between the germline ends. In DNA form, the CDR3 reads TGTGCCAGCACCGGGGAGCAAGAGACCCAGTACTTC. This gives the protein CASTGEQETQYF.

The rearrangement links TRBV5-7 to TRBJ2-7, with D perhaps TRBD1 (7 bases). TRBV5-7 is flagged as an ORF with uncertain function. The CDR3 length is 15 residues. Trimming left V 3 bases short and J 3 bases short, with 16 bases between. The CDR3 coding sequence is TGTGCCAGCAGCTGGGGAGGTGACAGGGACTACGAGCAGTACTTC. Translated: CASSWGGDRDYEQYF.

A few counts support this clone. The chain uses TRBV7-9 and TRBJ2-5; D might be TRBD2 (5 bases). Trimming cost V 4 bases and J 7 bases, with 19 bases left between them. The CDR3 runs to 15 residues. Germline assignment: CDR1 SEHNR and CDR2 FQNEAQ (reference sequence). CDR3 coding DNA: TGTGCCAGCAGCTACCGGTTGGGGTCTAGCCGGACCCAGTACTTC. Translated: CASSYRLGSSRTQYF.

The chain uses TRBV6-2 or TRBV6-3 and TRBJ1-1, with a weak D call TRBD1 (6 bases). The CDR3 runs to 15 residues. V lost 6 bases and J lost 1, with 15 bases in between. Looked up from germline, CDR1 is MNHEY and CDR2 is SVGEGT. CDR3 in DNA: TGTGCCAGCAGCCATTTACAGGGCAAGAACACTGAAGCTTTCTTT. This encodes CASSHLQGKNTEAFF.

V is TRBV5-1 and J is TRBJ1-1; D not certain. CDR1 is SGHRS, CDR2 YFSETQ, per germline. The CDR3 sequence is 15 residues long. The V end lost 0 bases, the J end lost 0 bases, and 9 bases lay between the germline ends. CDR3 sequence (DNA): TGCGCCAGCAGCTTGGTGGTAGATATGAACACTGAAGCTTTCTTT. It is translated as CASSLVVDMNTEAFF.

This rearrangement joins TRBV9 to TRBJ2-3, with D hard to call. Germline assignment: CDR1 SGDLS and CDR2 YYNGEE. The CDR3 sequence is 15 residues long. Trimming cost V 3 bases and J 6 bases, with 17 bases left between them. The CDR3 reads CASSGHVKTFDTQYF. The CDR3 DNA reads TGTGCCAGCAGCGGACACGTCAAGACATTTGATACGCAGTATTTT.

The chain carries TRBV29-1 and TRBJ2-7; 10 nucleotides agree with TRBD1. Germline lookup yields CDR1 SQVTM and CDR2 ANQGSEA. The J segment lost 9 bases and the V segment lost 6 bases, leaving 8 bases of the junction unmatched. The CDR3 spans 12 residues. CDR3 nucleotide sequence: TGCAGCGTGACCGGGACAGGGGTTACGCAGTACTTC. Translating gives CSVTGTGVTQYF.

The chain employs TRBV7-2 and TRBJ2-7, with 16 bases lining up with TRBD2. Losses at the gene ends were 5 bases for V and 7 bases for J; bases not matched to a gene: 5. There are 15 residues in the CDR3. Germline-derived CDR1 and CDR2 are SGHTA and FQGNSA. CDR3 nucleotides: TGTGCCAGCAGCCCGGGACTAGCGGGGGGGTATGAGCAGTACGTC. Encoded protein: CASSPGLAGGYEQYV.

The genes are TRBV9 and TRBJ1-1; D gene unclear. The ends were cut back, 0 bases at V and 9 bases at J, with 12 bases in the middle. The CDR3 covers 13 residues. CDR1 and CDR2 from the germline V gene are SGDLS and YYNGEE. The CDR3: CASSVVVGEKAFF. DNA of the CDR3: TGTGCCAGCAGCGTAGTGGTCGGTGAGAAAGCTTTCTTT.